These 6 T cell receptor beta chains came from one sample sequenced in a study of human T cells and chemical hapten exposure. TCRdb re-analysed the RACE reads in MiXCR, keeping a single row per CDR3 protein. The sample holds tens of thousands of distinct CDR3 sequences, around 10% seen once. The sample's time point: patch test 1, 2 weeks after DPC sensitization. Stated treatment: therapeutic diphenylcyclopropenone sensitization with weekly scalp DPC. The sample consisted of whole blood, taken in connection with sensitization to the hapten diphenylcyclopropenone (DPC). The receptor set was obtained from a woman aged 50 to 60 with alopecia areata. Some clones in this sample may be carry-over from other donors' samples.

The chain links TRBV18 to TRBJ2-5, with D perhaps TRBD1 (6 bases). CDR3 length: 14 residues. Trimming cost V 3 bases and J 2 bases, with 10 bases left between them. Germline assignment: CDR1 KGHSH and CDR2 LQKENI. The CDR3 nucleotides read TGTGCCAGCTCACCTACAGGGCCTCAAGAGACCCAGTACTTC. It codes for CASSPTGPQETQYF. Complete variable domain (other parts from reference TRBV18 and TRBJ2-5): NAGVMQNPRHLVRRRGQEARLRCSPMKGHSHVYWYRQLPEEGLKFMVYLQKENIIDESGMPKERFSAEFPKEGPSILRIQQVVRGDSAAYFCASSPTGPQETQYFGPGTRLLVL.

This clonotype was counted at least ten times. This rearrangement joins TRBV6-5 to TRBJ1-6, with 7 bases identical to TRBD1. Germline-derived CDR1 and CDR2 are MNHEY and SVGAGI. The junction had 2 bases not matched to a gene; V was cut back by 5 bases and J by 4 bases. The CDR3 is made up of 14 amino acids. The CDR3 loop is CASSPGQYNSPLHF. The CDR3, as DNA: TGTGCCAGCAGTCCGGGACAGTATAATTCACCCCTCCACTTT.

The chain is built from TRBV4-1 and TRBJ1-2; the D is unclear. Germline V CDR1 and CDR2: MGHRA, YSYEKL. Deletions cut 5 bases from V and 4 bases from J, with 14 bases between. This CDR3 region has 14 residues. The CDR3 sequence is CASSSPVVTYGYTF. The CDR3 nucleotides read TGCGCCAGCAGCTCCCCGGTAGTGACCTATGGCTACACCTTC.

The CDR3 region has the DNA TGTGCCAGCAGCTTGAGAGCGGGAGTGGCAGATACGCAGTATTTT. Translating it yields CASSLRAGVADTQYF. V usage is TRBV7-2 and J usage is TRBJ2-3, with 8 bases matching TRBD2. Trimming removed 3 bases from V and 4 bases from J; junction bases left unmatched: 6. The CDR3 totals 15 residues. CDR1 is SGHTA, CDR2 FQGNSA, per germline.

This clonotype appeared many times. The rearrangement joins TRBV12-3 or TRBV12-4 to TRBJ1-1; D is unresolved. Trimming took off 3 bases at V and 4 bases at J, with 12 bases between the two ends. The CDR3 runs 14 residues. Here the CDR3 reads CASSLGPGRTEAFF. The CDR3 DNA reads TGTGCCAGCAGTTTGGGCCCCGGTCGCACTGAAGCTTTCTTT.

This chain links TRBV2 with TRBJ1-1, with D perhaps matching TRBD1 (6 bases). Germline V gene sequence: CDR1 SNHLY, CDR2 FYNNEI. Trimming left V 6 bases short and J 0 bases short, with 14 bases between. This CDR3 contains 15 residues. The CDR3 DNA is TGTGCCAGCAGGGAGTCAGGGGTCCTGAACACTGAAGCTTTCTTT. Protein: CASRESGVLNTEAFF.